This T cell receptor (beta chain) comes out of a study of monozygotic twins with inflammatory bowel disease. Germline-derived CDR1 and CDR2 are DFQATT and SNEGSKA (reference sequence). The CDR3 is 16 residues long. TCRdb re-called the 5' RACE reads; every CDR3 protein appears as one record, without DNA. The sample data list 85,000 to 110,000 distinct CDR3 sequences. The rearrangement joins TRBV20-1 to TRBJ1-6; the TRBD1 assignment by TCRdb is unverifiable without DNA. The receptor's source is a human donor with ulcerative colitis or Crohn's disease, or a healthy co-twin of an affected twin (not recorded which). The sequenced material came from blood. This chain's CDR3 is CSARGGSSSYNSPLHF.